The following is a TCR beta chain sequence with its context. Its antigen is not known. This sample is part of a study of T cell responses to AZD1222 COVID-19 vaccine. Overall study results and limits: Following two doses of AZD1222, Spike-specific TCR breadth and depth rose. Donors in the cohort were predominantly white British and more often female, and clonal diversity was possibly underestimated.

Trimming left V 1 base short and J 7 bases short, with 22 bases between. The CDR3 length is 17 residues. Looked up from germline, CDR1 is MGHRA and CDR2 is YSYEKL. The repertoire was sequenced with immunoSEQ multiplex PCR; TCRdb's copy has only in-frame clones and lacks some. The sample includes tens of thousands of clones, around 90% of them seen just once. Specimen: peripheral blood, collected on day 0 of AZD1222 vaccination. The TCR sequence derives from an adult in good health. The rearrangement links TRBV4-1 to TRBJ1-2; no firm D call. In DNA form, the CDR3 reads TGCGCCAGCAGCCAAGGGGATTACCGGGGTTTTAAGCTTGGCTACACCTTC. It is translated as CASSQGDYRGFKLGYTF.